This T cell receptor (beta chain) was profiled in a study of monozygotic twins with inflammatory bowel disease. Per individual sample, eight separate reactions were used to make cDNA. TCRdb re-called the 5' RACE reads and shows each CDR3 protein once, DNA omitted. This sample contains nearly 450,000 distinct CDR3 sequences. Germline CDR1 and CDR2: SGHTA and FQGNSA. The CDR3 length is 15 residues. This sequence joins TRBV7-2 and TRBJ2-1. The origin of this receptor is a human donor with ulcerative colitis or Crohn's disease, or a healthy co-twin of an affected twin (not recorded which). The specimen sequenced was blood. The chain's CDR3 is CASRLSFSRNNEQFF.